The 14 T cell receptor beta chains presented below share a single source sample, sequenced in a study of T-cell reconstitution after alpha-beta-depleted transplantation in children. Unique molecular identifiers were built into the TCRbeta library. TCRdb ran MiXCR on the PCR reads and lists one entry per CDR3 protein. This sample yields about 600,000 distinct CDR3 sequences, of which roughly 13% are seen a single time; approximately 2% belongs to the top ten. This material consisted of PBMCs, mostly from graft donor cells, taken 360 days after TCRalphabeta/CD19-depleted stem cell transplant. Every receptor here comes from a male patient between 10 and 17 years old who had a stem cell transplant for acute myeloid leukemia, so the T cells may come from the graft donor.

This sequence joins TRBV29-1 and TRBJ2-7; no firm D call. The CDR3 is 12 amino acids. V lost 7 bases to trimming and J lost 2 bases, with 12 bases between them. The germline CDR1 and CDR2 sequences are SQVTM and ANQGSEA. The CDR3 DNA reads as TGCAGCGGCCTAGGCCGAGCCTACGAGCAGTACTTC. This gives the protein CSGLGRAYEQYF.

The V gene is TRBV9, the J gene TRBJ2-6; D might be TRBD2 (6 bases). Germline CDR1 SGDLS, CDR2 YYNGEE. Trimming removed 2 bases at V and 5 bases at J, with 20 bases between. The CDR3 has 18 residues. CDR3 loop: CASSVDVPGDLWANVLTF. CDR3 in DNA: TGTGCCAGCAGCGTCGACGTTCCGGGAGACCTCTGGGCCAACGTCCTGACTTTC. Variable domain in full (rest from reference TRBV9 and TRBJ2-6): DSGVTQTPKHLITATGQRVTLRCSPRSGDLSVYWYQQSLDQGLQFLIQYYNGEERAKGNILERFSAQQFPDLHSELNLSSLELGDSALYFCASSVDVPGDLWANVLTFGAGSRLTVL.

This chain uses TRBV20-1 with TRBJ2-1, with a weak D call TRBD2 (5 bases). Germline-derived CDR1 and CDR2 are DFQATT and SNEGSKA (reference sequence). V lost 7 bases and J lost 7, with 20 bases in between. This CDR3 region has 14 residues. The CDR3 DNA sequence: TGCAGTGTGACCGGCGGGCAGGCCTTTAATGAGCAGTTCTTC. This gives the protein CSVTGGQAFNEQFF.

The chain combines TRBV20-1 with TRBJ1-1; 8 bases fit TRBD1. The V gene end was trimmed by 5 bases and the J gene end by 12 bases; junction bases not matched to a gene: 5. CDR1 and CDR2 from the germline V gene are DFQATT and SNEGSKA (reference sequence). This CDR3 has 10 amino acids. CDR3 coding DNA: TGCAGTGCTCTCGACAGGGGCTCTTTCTTT. Its translation is CSALDRGSFF.

This clonotype was counted ten times or more. This rearrangement joins TRBV27 to TRBJ2-7; D tentatively reads TRBD1 or TRBD2 (6 bases each). The germline gives CDR1 MNHEY, CDR2 SMNVEV (reference sequence). The CDR3 sequence is 16 residues long. With 3 bases removed from V and 0 bases from J, the gap between germline ends came to 15 bases. CDR3 loop: CASSFGGWGSSYEQYF. CDR3 DNA sequence: TGTGCCAGCAGTTTCGGGGGCTGGGGGAGCTCCTACGAGCAGTACTTC.

This clonotype was recorded at least ten times. The J gene is TRBJ2-3, the V gene TRBV7-6; tentatively, D is TRBD2 (6 bases). Germline V gene data show CDR1 as SGHVS and CDR2 as FNYEAQ. The CDR3 totals 14 residues. Trimming removed 4 bases from V and 4 bases from J, with 12 bases in between. The CDR3 sequence is CASSSYGSSDTQYF. The CDR3 nucleotides read TGTGCCAGCAGCTCTTACGGGAGCTCAGATACGCAGTATTTT. The whole variable domain, filled in from reference TRBV7-6 and TRBJ2-3, reads GAGVSQSPRYKVTKRGQDVALRCDPISGHVSLYWYRQALGQGPEFLTYFNYEAQQDKSGLPNDRFSAERPEGSISTLTIQRTEQRDSAMYRCASSSYGSSDTQYFGPGTRLTVL.

The chain recombines TRBV20-1 with TRBJ2-5, with D possibly being TRBD2 (6 bases). Germline lookup yields CDR1 DFQATT and CDR2 SNEGSKA (reference sequence). The CDR3 contains 16 residues. Trimming removed 0 bases at V and 4 bases at J, with 18 bases between. In DNA form, the CDR3 reads TGCAGTGCTAGAGATTACCGGGACTTCAGCCGAGAGACCCAGTACTTC. Its protein product is CSARDYRDFSRETQYF.

The table lists this clonotype with a few counts. The V call is TRBV5-4, the J call TRBJ2-3, with D possibly TRBD1 on 5 matching bases. V lost 4 bases and J lost 1, with 10 bases in between. The germline gives CDR1 SGHNT, CDR2 YYREEE (reference sequence). This CDR3 region has 14 residues. The DNA for the CDR3 is TGTGCCAGCAGCCGAAGCAGGGGCACAGATACGCAGTATTTT. It is translated as CASSRSRGTDTQYF.

This clonotype was seen repeatedly, ten times or more. CDR3 in DNA: TGTGCCATCAGTGAGTCCGCAGGGTCCCTAACAGATACGCAGTATTTT. This gives the protein CAISESAGSLTDTQYF. The chain couples TRBV10-3 to TRBJ2-3; perhaps TRBD1 as D (5 bases). The V end was cut by 0 bases, the J end by 3 bases, with 13 bases between. The CDR3 extends over 16 amino acids. CDR1 ENHRY and CDR2 SYGVKD come from the germline V gene.

This clonotype was picked up a small number of times. This sequence joins TRBV10-3 and TRBJ2-7; 7 bases fit TRBD1. Trimming at V came to 6 bases and at J to 5 bases, leaving 10 bases not matched to a gene. The CDR3 is made up of 14 amino acids. Per germline, CDR1 ENHRY and CDR2 SYGVKD. The CDR3 DNA reads as TGTGCCATCAGCCCGACAGGGATGAGGAACGAGCAGTACTTC. Translated, it gives CAISPTGMRNEQYF.

This clonotype has ten or more counts. The rearrangement uses TRBV29-1 and TRBJ1-1, with D possibly TRBD1 on 6 matching bases. With 3 bases removed from V and 0 bases from J, the gap between germline ends came to 11 bases. This CDR3 comprises 14 residues. Germline CDR1 reads SQVTM; CDR2 reads ANQGSEA. The CDR3 loop is CSVERDTVNTEAFF. DNA for the CDR3: TGCAGCGTTGAGAGGGACACCGTGAACACTGAAGCTTTCTTT. The entire variable domain, with the rest obtained from reference TRBV29-1 and TRBJ1-1, is as follows: SAVISQKPSRDICQRGTSLTIQCQVDSQVTMMFWYRQQPGQSLTLIATANQGSEATYESGFVIDKFPISRPNLTFSTLTVSNMSPEDSSIYLCSVERDTVNTEAFFGQGTRLTVV.

The CDR3 reads CASSWRWDTQYF. Written as DNA, the CDR3 is TGTGCCAGCAGTTGGCGTTGGGATACGCAGTATTTT. This sequence joins TRBV6-2 or TRBV6-3 and TRBJ2-3; D is uncertain. The V end lost 4 bases, the J end lost 6 bases, and 8 bases lay between the germline ends. In germline, CDR1 is MNHEY, CDR2 SVGEGT. The CDR3 runs 12 residues.

The rearrangement links TRBV6-1 to TRBJ2-7; TRBD2 matches 11 bases. Germline CDR1 MNHNS, CDR2 SASEGT. This CDR3 is 15 amino acids long. After removal of 7 bases from V and 4 bases from J, the junction contained 9 bases not matched to a gene. The CDR3 coding sequence is TGTGCCAGCATTGGTAGCGGGAGGGGGGCATACGAGCAGTACTTC. Its protein is CASIGSGRGAYEQYF.

The chain carries TRBV10-3 and TRBJ2-3; D unresolved. This CDR3 region has 12 residues. Germline loops: CDR1 ENHRY, CDR2 SYGVKD. V was clipped by 11 bases and J by 0 bases, with 9 bases between them. The CDR3: CAVRRSTDTQYF. The CDR3 nucleotides read TGTGCCGTTAGAAGGAGCACAGATACGCAGTATTTT.